This passage covers 19 T cell receptor beta chains from one sample sequenced in a study of blood T cell repertoires in COVID-19. TCRdb's copy holds only in-frame clones and misses some; the assay was immunoSEQ multiplex PCR. The table shows more than 70,000 clones, with approximately 86% occurring only once. The specimen sequenced was peripheral blood. The receptors here all came from an elderly man with active or convalescent COVID-19.

This clone was observed a single time. This sequence joins TRBV27 and TRBJ2-7, with D maybe TRBD2 (5 bases). V lost 5 bases to trimming and J lost 2 bases, with 10 bases between them. The CDR3 spans 13 residues. From germline, CDR1 is MNHEY and CDR2 SMNVEV (reference sequence). The CDR3 nucleotides are TGTGCCAGCAGTCAGGACTCCACCTACGAGCAGTACTTC. Translation: CASSQDSTYEQYF.

The rearrangement joins TRBV18 to TRBJ1-1; a possible D gene is TRBD1 (5 bases). V was trimmed by 2 bases and J by 3 bases, leaving 10 bases between them. Germline V lookup: CDR1 KGHSH, CDR2 LQKENI. The CDR3 sequence is 14 residues long. Here the CDR3 reads CASSPNGGDTEAFF. The CDR3 bases are TGTGCCAGCTCACCAAACGGGGGGGACACTGAAGCTTTCTTT.

The chain couples TRBV7-9 to TRBJ2-1, with D perhaps TRBD1 (5 bases). Per germline, CDR1 SEHNR and CDR2 FQNEAQ (reference sequence). V was pared by 5 bases and J by 8 bases, with 13 bases between. The CDR3 is 13 residues long. For the CDR3, the DNA is TGTGCCAGCAGCGCGGCAGGGTCCTATGAGCAGTTCTTC. Protein sequence: CASSAAGSYEQFF.

CDR3 amino acids: CATSDRLAGSKTQYF. CDR3 coding DNA: TGTGCCACCAGTGACCGACTAGCGGGATCGAAGACCCAGTACTTC. This chain links TRBV24-1 with TRBJ2-5, with 11 bases that match TRBD2. J was trimmed by 6 bases and V by 4 bases; bases with no gene match: 6. CDR1 is KGHDR and CDR2 is SFDVKD in the germline V gene. This CDR3 region has 15 residues.

This clone was seen just once. The V and J genes are TRBV6-5 and TRBJ2-7; D is ambiguous. Trimming pared 8 bases from V and 3 bases from J, leaving 14 bases between. In germline, CDR1 is MNHEY, CDR2 SVGAGI. The CDR3 covers 13 residues. CDR3 nucleotides: TGTGCCAGCCCCCTCGAGACACACTACGAGCAGTACTTC. Amino acids: CASPLETHYEQYF.

The rearrangement links TRBV6-6 to TRBJ2-1, with 12 bases aligning to TRBD2. This CDR3 has 14 amino acids. Germline V lookup: CDR1 MNHNY, CDR2 SVGAGI (reference sequence). The V and J ends lost 10 bases and 9 bases, in that order; junction bases with no gene match: 10. The CDR3 region is CATQLTSGRSEQFF. The CDR3 coding sequence is TGTGCCACCCAACTGACTAGCGGGAGATCTGAGCAGTTCTTC.

This clone was observed a few times. V usage is TRBV5-1 and J usage is TRBJ2-1; 9 positions match TRBD2. The V and J ends lost 2 bases and 9 bases, in that order; junction bases with no gene match: 9. The CDR3 has 15 residues. Per germline, CDR1 SGHRS and CDR2 YFSETQ. CDR3: CASSFRLAEAGEQFF. The CDR3 coding sequence is TGCGCCAGCAGCTTTCGACTAGCGGAGGCGGGTGAGCAGTTCTTC. The variable domain in full, with the rest retrieved from reference TRBV5-1 and TRBJ2-1, is KAGVTQTPRYLIKTRGQQVTLSCSPISGHRSVSWYQQTPGQGLQFLFEYFSETQRNKGNFPGRFSGRQFSNSRSEMNVSTLELGDSALYLCASSFRLAEAGEQFFGPGTRLTVL.

V is TRBV5-4 and J is TRBJ2-1; the D is unclear. This CDR3 is 13 amino acids long. Germline V CDR1 and CDR2: SGHNT, YYREEE (reference sequence). Trimming took 0 bases from V and 3 from J, leaving 4 bases between them. The CDR3 reads CASSLADYNEQFF. The DNA of the CDR3 is TGTGCCAGCAGCTTGGCAGACTACAATGAGCAGTTCTTC.

The chain joins TRBV10-3 to TRBJ1-5; D perhaps matches TRBD1 (5 bases). CDR3 length: 15 amino acids. Germline values: CDR1 ENHRY, CDR2 SYGVKD. The V end lost 8 bases, the J end lost 2 bases, and 16 bases lay between the germline ends. The CDR3: CAIGGDLFGNQPQHF. Here the CDR3 DNA reads TGTGCCATCGGAGGGGACTTGTTCGGCAATCAGCCCCAGCATTTT.

This clone has only one observation. This chain joins TRBV15 and TRBJ2-7; the D gene is possibly TRBD2 (6 bases). Germline values: CDR1 LNHNV, CDR2 YYDKDF (reference sequence). The CDR3 covers 16 residues. The germline V and J ends were trimmed by 1 base and 0 bases, with 13 bases remaining between them. CDR3 nucleotide sequence: TGTGCCACCAGCAGAGCCACGGGGAGGTACTCCTACGAGCAGTACTTC. Its translation: CATSRATGRYSYEQYF.

The rearrangement links TRBV14 to TRBJ1-1; D is possibly TRBD1 (6 bases). V shed 4 bases and J shed 12 bases, with 18 bases lying between them. The CDR3 consists of 13 residues. The germline V gene encodes CDR1 SGHDN and CDR2 FVKESK. This chain's CDR3 is CASSPYRRGGTFF. CDR3 bases: TGTGCCAGCAGCCCCTACCGGAGGGGGGGGACTTTCTTT.

The rearrangement joins TRBV12-3 or TRBV12-4 to TRBJ1-2; D is perhaps TRBD1 (5 bases). The V end lost 6 bases, the J end lost 7 bases, and 12 bases lay between the germline ends. This CDR3 has 12 residues. The CDR3 DNA reads as TGTGCCAGCAGAACCCCGGGGGGTGGCTACACCTTC. It is translated as CASRTPGGGYTF.

The CDR3 sequence is CASSRRLGQGNYGYTF. CDR3 nucleotides: TGTGCCAGCAGTCGTCGGCTGGGACAGGGAAACTATGGCTACACCTTC. The chain links TRBV28 to TRBJ1-2, with 9 bases fitting TRBD1. Losses at the gene ends were 5 bases for V and 2 bases for J; bases not matched to a gene: 9. The CDR3 consists of 16 residues. The germline gives CDR1 MDHEN, CDR2 SYDVKM.

The chain uses TRBV7-8 and TRBJ2-7; 10 bases match TRBD2. Germline V gene sequence: CDR1 SGHVS, CDR2 FQNEAQ. V lost 1 base, J lost 2 bases, and 5 bases stayed unmatched. This CDR3 contains 16 residues. CDR3 amino acids: CASSLGTSGDPYEQYF. CDR3 DNA: TGTGCCAGCAGCTTAGGGACTAGCGGAGATCCCTACGAGCAGTACTTC.

The rearrangement joins TRBV18 to TRBJ2-3; TRBD1 aligns across 7 bases. The CDR3 covers 16 residues. CDR1 and CDR2 from the germline V gene are KGHSH and LQKENI. The V segment lost 2 bases and the J segment 0 bases; nucleotides outside the gene matches: 5. CDR3 sequence (DNA): TGTGCCAGCTCACCATCGGGGACAGCGAGCACAGATACGCAGTATTTT. Residues: CASSPSGTASTDTQYF. Based on the CDR3 plus reference TRBV18 and TRBJ2-3, the full variable domain is NAGVMQNPRHLVRRRGQEARLRCSPMKGHSHVYWYRQLPEEGLKFMVYLQKENIIDESGMPKERFSAEFPKEGPSILRIQQVVRGDSAAYFCASSPSGTASTDTQYFGPGTRLTVL.

The chain uses TRBV28 and TRBJ1-4, with D uncertain. V was shortened by 3 bases and J by 0 bases, with 11 bases between the two germline ends. The CDR3 runs to 16 residues. Germline CDR1 is MDHEN and CDR2 is SYDVKM. CDR3 sequence (DNA): TGTGCCAGCAGTTTTATGAGGGCAGCAACTAATGAAAAACTGTTTTTT. Translated: CASSFMRAATNEKLFF. Complete variable domain (other parts from reference TRBV28 and TRBJ1-4): DVKVTQSSRYLVKRTGEKVFLECVQDMDHENMFWYRQDPGLGLRLIYFSYDVKMKEKGDIPEGYSVSREKKERFSLILESASTNQTSMYLCASSFMRAATNEKLFFGSGTQLSVL.

This clone was seen a single time. V gene TRBV6-2 or TRBV6-3 combines with J gene TRBJ2-1; TRBD2 aligns across 7 bases. This CDR3 has 17 amino acids. Germline values: CDR1 MNHEY, CDR2 SVGEGT. V lost 2 bases, J lost 2 bases, and 9 bases stayed unmatched. The CDR3, as DNA: TGTGCCAGCAGTTACCCGGGGGGTCTTCCTACCTACAATGAGCAGTTCTTC. Its translation: CASSYPGGLPTYNEQFF.

The rearrangement joins TRBV5-4 to TRBJ1-1; D is perhaps TRBD1 (5 bases). The ends were cut back, 3 bases at V and 4 bases at J, with 16 bases in the middle. CDR3 size: 15 residues. The germline V gene encodes CDR1 SGHNT and CDR2 YYREEE (reference sequence). The CDR3 nucleotides read TGTGCCAGCAGCTCGAGGGGAGGGGCGGGCACTGAAGCTTTCTTT. This gives the protein CASSSRGGAGTEAFF.

V gene TRBV18 combines with J gene TRBJ1-1; possibly TRBD1 for D (6 bases). Per germline, CDR1 KGHSH and CDR2 LQKENI. This CDR3 contains 14 residues. The ends were cut back, 4 bases at V and 3 bases at J, with 12 bases in the middle. The CDR3 spells CASSLYRADTEAFF. The CDR3, as DNA: TGTGCCAGCTCACTTTACAGGGCGGACACTGAAGCTTTCTTT.